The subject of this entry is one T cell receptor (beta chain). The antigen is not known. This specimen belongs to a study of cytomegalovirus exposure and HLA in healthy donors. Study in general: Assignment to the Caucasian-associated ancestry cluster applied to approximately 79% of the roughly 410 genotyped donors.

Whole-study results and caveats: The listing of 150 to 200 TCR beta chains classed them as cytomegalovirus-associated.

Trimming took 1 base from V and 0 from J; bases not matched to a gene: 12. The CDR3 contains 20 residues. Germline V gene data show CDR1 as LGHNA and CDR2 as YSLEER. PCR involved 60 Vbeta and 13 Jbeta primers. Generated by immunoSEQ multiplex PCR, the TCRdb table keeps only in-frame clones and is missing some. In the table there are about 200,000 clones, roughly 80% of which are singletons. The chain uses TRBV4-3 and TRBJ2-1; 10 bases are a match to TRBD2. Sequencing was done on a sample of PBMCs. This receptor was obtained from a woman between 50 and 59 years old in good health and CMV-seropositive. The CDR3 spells CASSQGGGTSVLPSYNEQFF. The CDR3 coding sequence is TGCGCCAGCAGCCAAGGAGGCGGGACTAGCGTTTTACCCTCCTACAATGAGCAGTTCTTC.